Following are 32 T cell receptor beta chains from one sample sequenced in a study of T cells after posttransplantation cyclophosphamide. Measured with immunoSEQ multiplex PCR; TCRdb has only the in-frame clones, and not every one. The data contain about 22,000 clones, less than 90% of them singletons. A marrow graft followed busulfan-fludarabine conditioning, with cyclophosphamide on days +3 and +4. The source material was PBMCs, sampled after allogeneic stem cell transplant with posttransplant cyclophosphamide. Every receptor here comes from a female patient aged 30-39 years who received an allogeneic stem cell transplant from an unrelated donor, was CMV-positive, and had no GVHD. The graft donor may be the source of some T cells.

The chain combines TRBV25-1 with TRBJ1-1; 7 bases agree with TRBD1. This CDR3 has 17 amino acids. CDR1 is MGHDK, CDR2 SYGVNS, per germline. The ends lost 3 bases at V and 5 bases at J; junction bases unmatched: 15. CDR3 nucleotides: TGTGCCAGCAGTGACCACCTGGGGGAGACAGGGCGGACTGAAGCTTTCTTT. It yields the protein CASSDHLGETGRTEAFF.

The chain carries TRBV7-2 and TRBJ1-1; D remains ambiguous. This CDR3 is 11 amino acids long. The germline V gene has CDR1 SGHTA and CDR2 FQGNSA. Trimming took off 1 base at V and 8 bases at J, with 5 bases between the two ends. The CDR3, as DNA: TGTGCCAGCAGCTTAGGGAGGGAAGCTTTCTTT. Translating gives CASSLGREAFF.

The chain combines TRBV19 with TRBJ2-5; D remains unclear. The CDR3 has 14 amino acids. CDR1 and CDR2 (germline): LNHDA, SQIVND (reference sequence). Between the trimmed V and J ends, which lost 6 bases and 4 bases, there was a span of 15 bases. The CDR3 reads CASSPARYGETQYF. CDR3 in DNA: TGTGCCAGTAGCCCCGCGCGTTACGGAGAGACCCAGTACTTC.

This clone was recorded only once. The CDR3 nucleotides are TGTGCCACCAGCAGCAGGACCACGGGGGGCGACCAGTACTTC. Translated: CATSSRTTGGDQYF. The J gene is TRBJ2-5, the V gene TRBV15, with D maybe TRBD2 (7 bases). Germline V gives CDR1 LNHNV, CDR2 YYDKDF (reference sequence). The V gene lost 3 bases and the J gene lost 10 bases, with 18 bases spanning the gap. The length of the CDR3 is 14 residues.

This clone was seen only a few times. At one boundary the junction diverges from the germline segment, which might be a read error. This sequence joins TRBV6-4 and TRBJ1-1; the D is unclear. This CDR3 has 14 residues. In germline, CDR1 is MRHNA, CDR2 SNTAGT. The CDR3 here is CASSYSGSGLGAFF. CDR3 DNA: TGTGCCAGCAGTTACTCGGGGTCGGGGTTGGGAGCTTTCTTT.

As DNA, the CDR3 is TGTGCCAGTGGCGGACAGGGGATCATGAACACTGAAGCTTTCTTT. It is translated as CASGGQGIMNTEAFF. The rearrangement joins TRBV19 to TRBJ1-1, with TRBD1 matching over 9 bases. J gave up 0 bases and V 8 bases, and 7 bases lay outside the gene matches. The CDR3 is 15 amino acids. Germline CDR1 is LNHDA and CDR2 is SQIVND (reference sequence).

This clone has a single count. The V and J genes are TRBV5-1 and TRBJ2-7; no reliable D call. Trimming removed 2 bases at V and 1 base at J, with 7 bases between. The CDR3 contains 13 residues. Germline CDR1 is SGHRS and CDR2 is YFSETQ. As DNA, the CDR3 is TGCGCCAGCAGCTTATCCATTTCCTACGAGCAGTACTTC. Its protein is CASSLSISYEQYF.

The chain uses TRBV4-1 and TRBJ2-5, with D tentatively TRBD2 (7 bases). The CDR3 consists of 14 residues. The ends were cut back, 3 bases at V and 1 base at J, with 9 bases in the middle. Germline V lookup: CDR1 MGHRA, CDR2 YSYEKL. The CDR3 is CASSQAGAQETQYF. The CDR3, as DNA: TGCGCCAGCAGCCAGGCGGGGGCCCAAGAGACCCAGTACTTC.

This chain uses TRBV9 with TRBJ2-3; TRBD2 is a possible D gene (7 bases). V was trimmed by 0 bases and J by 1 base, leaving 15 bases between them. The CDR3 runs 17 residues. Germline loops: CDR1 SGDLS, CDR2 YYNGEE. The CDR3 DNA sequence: TGTGCCAGCAGCGTAGAGGGGGGGATAGTAGGCACAGATACGCAGTATTTT. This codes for CASSVEGGIVGTDTQYF.

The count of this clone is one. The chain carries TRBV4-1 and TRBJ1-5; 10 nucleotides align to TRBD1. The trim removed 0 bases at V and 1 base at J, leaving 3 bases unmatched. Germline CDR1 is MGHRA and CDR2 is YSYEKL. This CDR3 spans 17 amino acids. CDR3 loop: CASSQDRGQGSNQPQHF. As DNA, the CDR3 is TGCGCCAGCAGCCAAGACAGGGGACAGGGGAGCAATCAGCCCCAGCATTTT.

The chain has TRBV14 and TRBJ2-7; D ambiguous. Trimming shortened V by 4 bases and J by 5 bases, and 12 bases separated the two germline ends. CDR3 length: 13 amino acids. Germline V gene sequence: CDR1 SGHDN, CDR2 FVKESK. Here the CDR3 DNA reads TGTGCCAGCAGCCTGTTGCCTCTACACGAGCAGTACTTC. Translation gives CASSLLPLHEQYF.

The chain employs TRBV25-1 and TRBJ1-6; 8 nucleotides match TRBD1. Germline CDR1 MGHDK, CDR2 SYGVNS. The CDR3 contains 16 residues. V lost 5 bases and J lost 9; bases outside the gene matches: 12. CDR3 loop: CASSPIRTGYSSPLHF. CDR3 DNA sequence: TGTGCCAGCAGTCCCATTAGGACAGGGTACAGTTCACCCCTCCACTTT.

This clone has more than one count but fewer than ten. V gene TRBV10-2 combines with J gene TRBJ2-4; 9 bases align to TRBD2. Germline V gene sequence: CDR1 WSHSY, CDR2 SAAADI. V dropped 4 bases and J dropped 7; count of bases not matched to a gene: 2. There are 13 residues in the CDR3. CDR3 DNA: TGCGCCAGCAGTGTAGCGGGGGTGAACATTCAGTACTTC. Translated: CASSVAGVNIQYF.

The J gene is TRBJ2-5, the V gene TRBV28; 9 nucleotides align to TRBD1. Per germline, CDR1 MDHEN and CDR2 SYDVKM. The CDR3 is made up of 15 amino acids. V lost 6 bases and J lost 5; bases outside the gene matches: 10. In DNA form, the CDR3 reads TGTGCCAGCAGCCAACCGGGACAGGGCTTGGAGACCCAGTACTTC. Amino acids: CASSQPGQGLETQYF.

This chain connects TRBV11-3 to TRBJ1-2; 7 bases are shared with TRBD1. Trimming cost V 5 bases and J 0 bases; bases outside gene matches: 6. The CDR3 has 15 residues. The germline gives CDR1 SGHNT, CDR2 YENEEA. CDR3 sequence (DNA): TGTGCCAGCAGCCCATCTGGGACAGCTAACTATGGCTACACCTTC. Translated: CASSPSGTANYGYTF.

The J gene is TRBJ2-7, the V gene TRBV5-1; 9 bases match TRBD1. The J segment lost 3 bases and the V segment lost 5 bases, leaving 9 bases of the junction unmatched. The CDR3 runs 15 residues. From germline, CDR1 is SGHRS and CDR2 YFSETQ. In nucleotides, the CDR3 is TGCGCCAGCAGTCCTACCGGGACAGGGATCTACGAGCAGTACTTC. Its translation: CASSPTGTGIYEQYF.

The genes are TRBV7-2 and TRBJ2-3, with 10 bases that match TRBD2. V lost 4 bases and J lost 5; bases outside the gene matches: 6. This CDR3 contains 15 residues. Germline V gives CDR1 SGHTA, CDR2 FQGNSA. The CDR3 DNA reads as TGTGCCAGCAGCTCTCAGCGGGGGGGCGGAGATACGCAGTATTTT. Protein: CASSSQRGGGDTQYF.

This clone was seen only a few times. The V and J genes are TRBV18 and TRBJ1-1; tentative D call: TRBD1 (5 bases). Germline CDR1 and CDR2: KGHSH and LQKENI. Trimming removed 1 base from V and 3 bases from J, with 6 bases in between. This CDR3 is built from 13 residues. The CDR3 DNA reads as TGTGCCAGCTCACCACTCAGGGACACTGAAGCTTTCTTT. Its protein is CASSPLRDTEAFF.

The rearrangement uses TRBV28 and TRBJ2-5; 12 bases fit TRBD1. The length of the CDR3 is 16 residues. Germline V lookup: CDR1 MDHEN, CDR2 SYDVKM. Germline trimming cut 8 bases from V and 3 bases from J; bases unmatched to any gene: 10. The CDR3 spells CASGLTGTGGKETQYF. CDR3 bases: TGTGCCAGCGGATTAACCGGGACAGGGGGCAAAGAGACCCAGTACTTC.

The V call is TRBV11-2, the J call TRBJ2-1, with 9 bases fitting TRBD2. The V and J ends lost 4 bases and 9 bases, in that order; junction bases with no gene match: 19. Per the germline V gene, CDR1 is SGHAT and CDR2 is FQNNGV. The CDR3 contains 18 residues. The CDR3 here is CASSSHPGWASGAREQFF. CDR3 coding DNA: TGTGCCAGCAGCTCGCACCCCGGTTGGGCTAGCGGGGCTCGTGAGCAGTTCTTC. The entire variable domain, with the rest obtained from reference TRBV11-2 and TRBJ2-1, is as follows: EAGVAQSPRYKIIEKRQSVAFWCNPISGHATLYWYQQILGQGPKLLIQFQNNGVVDDSQLPKDRFSAERLKGVDSTLKIQPAKLEDSAVYLCASSSHPGWASGAREQFFGPGTRLTVL.

The CDR3 coding sequence is TGTGCCAGCAGTAATTACAGGGGGGCCTACGAGCAGTACTTC. As protein: CASSNYRGAYEQYF. This chain connects TRBV28 to TRBJ2-7, with 8 positions matching TRBD1. CDR3 length equals 14 residues. Germline CDR1 reads MDHEN; CDR2 reads SYDVKM. The V and J ends lost 5 bases and 2 bases, in that order; junction bases with no gene match: 5.

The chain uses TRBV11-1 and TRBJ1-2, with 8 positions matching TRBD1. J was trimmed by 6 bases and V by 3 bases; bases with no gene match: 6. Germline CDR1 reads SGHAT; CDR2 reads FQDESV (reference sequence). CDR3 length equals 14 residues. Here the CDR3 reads CASSFRDRGDGYTF. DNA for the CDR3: TGTGCCAGCAGCTTCAGAGACAGGGGAGATGGCTACACCTTC.

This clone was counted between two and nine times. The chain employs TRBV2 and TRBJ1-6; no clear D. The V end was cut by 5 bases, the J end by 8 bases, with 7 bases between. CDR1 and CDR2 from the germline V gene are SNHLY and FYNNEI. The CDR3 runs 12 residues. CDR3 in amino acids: CASSLSYSPLHF. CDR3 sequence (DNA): TGTGCCAGCAGTCTAAGCTATTCACCCCTCCACTTT. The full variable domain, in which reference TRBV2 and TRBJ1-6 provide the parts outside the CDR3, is EPEVTQTPSHQVTQMGQEVILRCVPISNHLYFYWYRQILGQKVEFLVSFYNNEISEKSEIFDDQFSVERPDGSNFTLKIRSTKLEDSAMYFCASSLSYSPLHFGNGTRLTVT.

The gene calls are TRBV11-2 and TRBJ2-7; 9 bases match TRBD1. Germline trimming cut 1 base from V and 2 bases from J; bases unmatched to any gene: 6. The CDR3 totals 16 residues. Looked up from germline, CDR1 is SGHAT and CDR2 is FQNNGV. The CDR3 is CASSLAGTGFPYEQYF. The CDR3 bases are TGTGCCAGCAGCTTAGCCGGGACAGGGTTCCCCTACGAGCAGTACTTC.

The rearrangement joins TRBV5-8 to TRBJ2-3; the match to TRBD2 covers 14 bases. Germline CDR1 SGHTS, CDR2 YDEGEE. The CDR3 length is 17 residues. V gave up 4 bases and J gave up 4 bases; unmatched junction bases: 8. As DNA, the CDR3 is TGTGCCAGCAGCGCCCGACTAGCGGGGGGGCTGGCAGATACGCAGTATTTT. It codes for CASSARLAGGLADTQYF.

The chain's CDR3 is CASSLWDRAPEAFF. CDR3 DNA sequence: TGTGCCAGCAGTTTATGGGACAGGGCCCCTGAAGCTTTCTTT. V usage is TRBV28 and J usage is TRBJ1-1; 8 nucleotides align to TRBD1. Germline lookup yields CDR1 MDHEN and CDR2 SYDVKM. J gave up 6 bases and V 0 bases, and 3 bases lay outside the gene matches. The CDR3 is made up of 14 amino acids.

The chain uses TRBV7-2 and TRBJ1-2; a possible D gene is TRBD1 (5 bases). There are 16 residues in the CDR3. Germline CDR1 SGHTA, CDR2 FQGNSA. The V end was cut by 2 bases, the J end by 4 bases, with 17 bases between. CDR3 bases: TGTGCCAGCAGCTTACACGGCGGGACCGGGGCCTATGGCTACACCTTC. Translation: CASSLHGGTGAYGYTF.

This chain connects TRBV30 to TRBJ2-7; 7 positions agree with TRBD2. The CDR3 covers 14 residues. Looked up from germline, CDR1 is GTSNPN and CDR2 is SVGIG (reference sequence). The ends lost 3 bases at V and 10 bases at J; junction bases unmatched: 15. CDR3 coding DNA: TGTGCCTGGAGCCAAGGGAGGGATACCTTCGAACAGTACTTC. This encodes CAWSQGRDTFEQYF.

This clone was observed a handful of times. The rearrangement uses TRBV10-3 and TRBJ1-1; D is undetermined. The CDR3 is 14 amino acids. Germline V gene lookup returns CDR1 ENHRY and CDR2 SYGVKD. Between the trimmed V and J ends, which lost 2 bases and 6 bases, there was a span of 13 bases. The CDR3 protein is CAISEVTEPSEAFF. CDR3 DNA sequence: TGTGCCATCAGTGAGGTAACAGAACCATCTGAAGCTTTCTTT.

This CDR3 is CASAPPDSMNTEAFF. The CDR3, as DNA: TGTGCCAGCGCACCCCCGGACAGCATGAACACTGAAGCTTTCTTT. The chain links TRBV28 to TRBJ1-1; possibly TRBD1 for D (6 bases). Germline CDR1 reads MDHEN; CDR2 reads SYDVKM. V lost 8 bases to trimming and J lost 0 bases, with 16 bases between them. This CDR3 is built from 15 residues.

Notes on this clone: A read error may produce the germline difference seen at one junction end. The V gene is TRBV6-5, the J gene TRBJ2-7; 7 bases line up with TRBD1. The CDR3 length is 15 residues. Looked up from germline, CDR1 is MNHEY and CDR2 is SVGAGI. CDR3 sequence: CASSTTGAASNEQYF. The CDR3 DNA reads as TGTGCCAGCAGCACAACAGGGGCTGCCTCCAACGAGCAGTACTTC.

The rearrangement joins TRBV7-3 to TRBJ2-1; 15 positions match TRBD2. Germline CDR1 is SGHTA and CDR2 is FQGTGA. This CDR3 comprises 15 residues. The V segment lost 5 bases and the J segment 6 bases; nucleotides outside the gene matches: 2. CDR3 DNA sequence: TGTGCCAGCAGCCCGGGACTAGCGGGGGGCAATGAGCAGTTCTTC. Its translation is CASSPGLAGGNEQFF.